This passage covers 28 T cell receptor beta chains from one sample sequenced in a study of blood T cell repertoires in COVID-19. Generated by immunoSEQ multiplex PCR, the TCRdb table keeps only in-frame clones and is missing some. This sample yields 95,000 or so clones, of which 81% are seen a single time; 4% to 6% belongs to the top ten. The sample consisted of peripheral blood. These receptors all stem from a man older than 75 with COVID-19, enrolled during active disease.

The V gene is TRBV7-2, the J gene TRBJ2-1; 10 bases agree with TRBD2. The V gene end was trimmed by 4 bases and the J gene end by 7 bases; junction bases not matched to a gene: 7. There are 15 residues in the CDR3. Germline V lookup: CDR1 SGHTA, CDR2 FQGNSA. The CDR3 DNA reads TGTGCCAGCAGCTCGGCTAGCGGGAGTTTTAATGAGCAGTTCTTC. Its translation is CASSSASGSFNEQFF. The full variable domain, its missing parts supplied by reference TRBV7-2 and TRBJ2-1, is GAGVSQSPSNKVTEKGKDVELRCDPISGHTALYWYRQSLGQGLEFLIYFQGNSAPDKSGLPSDRFSAERTGGSVSTLTIQRTQQEDSAVYLCASSSASGSFNEQFFGPGTRLTVL.

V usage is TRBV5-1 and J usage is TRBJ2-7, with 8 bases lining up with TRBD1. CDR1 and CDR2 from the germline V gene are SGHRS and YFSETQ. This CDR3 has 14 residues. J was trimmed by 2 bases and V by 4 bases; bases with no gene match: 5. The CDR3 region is CASSATTGAYEQYF. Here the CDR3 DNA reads TGCGCCAGCAGCGCCACGACAGGGGCCTACGAGCAGTACTTC. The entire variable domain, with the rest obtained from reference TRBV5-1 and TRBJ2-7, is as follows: KAGVTQTPRYLIKTRGQQVTLSCSPISGHRSVSWYQQTPGQGLQFLFEYFSETQRNKGNFPGRFSGRQFSNSRSEMNVSTLELGDSALYLCASSATTGAYEQYFGPGTRLTVT.

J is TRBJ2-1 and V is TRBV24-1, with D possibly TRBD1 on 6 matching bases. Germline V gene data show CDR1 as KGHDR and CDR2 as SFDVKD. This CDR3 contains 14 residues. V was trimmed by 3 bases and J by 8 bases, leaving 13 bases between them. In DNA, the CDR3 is TGTGCCACCAGTGATACAGGGATCGGCGATGAGCAGTTCTTC. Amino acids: CATSDTGIGDEQFF.

The CDR3 loop reads CATSDSGQGSAGELFF. CDR3 nucleotides: TGTGCCACCAGTGATTCGGGACAGGGAAGCGCCGGGGAGCTGTTTTTT. The chain uses TRBV24-1 and TRBJ2-2, with 9 nucleotides matching TRBD1. The CDR3 consists of 16 residues. Germline V CDR1 and CDR2: KGHDR, SFDVKD. After removal of 2 bases from V and 6 bases from J, the junction contained 6 bases not matched to a gene.

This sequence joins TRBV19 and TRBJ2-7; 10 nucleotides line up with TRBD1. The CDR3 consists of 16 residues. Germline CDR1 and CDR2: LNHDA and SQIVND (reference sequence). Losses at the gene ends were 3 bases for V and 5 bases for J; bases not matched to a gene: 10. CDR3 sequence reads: CASSISAGTGADEQYF. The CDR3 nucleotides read TGTGCCAGTAGTATCTCCGCCGGGACAGGGGCCGACGAGCAGTACTTC.

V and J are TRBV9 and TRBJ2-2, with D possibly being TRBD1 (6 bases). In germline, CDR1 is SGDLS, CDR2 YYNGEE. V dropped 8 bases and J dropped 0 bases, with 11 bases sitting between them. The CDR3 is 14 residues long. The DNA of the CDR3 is TGTGCCAGTAAGACAGGAGCGAACACCGGGGAGCTGTTTTTT. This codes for CASKTGANTGELFF.

The CDR3 nucleotides read TGTGCCAGCAGCTTAGGGACTAGCGGCGAGCAGTACTTC. Protein: CASSLGTSGEQYF. The chain carries TRBV7-2 and TRBJ2-7, with TRBD2 matching 10 bases. Germline assignment: CDR1 SGHTA and CDR2 FQGNSA. The CDR3 has 13 amino acids. J lost 6 bases, V lost 1 base, and 0 bases had no gene match.

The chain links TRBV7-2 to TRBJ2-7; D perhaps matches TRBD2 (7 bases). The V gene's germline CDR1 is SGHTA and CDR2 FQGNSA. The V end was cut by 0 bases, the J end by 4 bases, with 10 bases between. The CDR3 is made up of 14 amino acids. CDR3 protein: CASSLARGAYEQYF. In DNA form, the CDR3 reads TGTGCCAGCAGCTTAGCTCGGGGGGCGTACGAGCAGTACTTC.

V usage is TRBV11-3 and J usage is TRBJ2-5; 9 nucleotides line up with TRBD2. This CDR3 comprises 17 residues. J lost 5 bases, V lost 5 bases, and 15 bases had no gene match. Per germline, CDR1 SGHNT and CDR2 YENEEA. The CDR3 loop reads CASSQGTSNPREETQYF. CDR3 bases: TGTGCCAGCAGCCAAGGGACTAGCAACCCCCGTGAGGAGACCCAGTACTTC.

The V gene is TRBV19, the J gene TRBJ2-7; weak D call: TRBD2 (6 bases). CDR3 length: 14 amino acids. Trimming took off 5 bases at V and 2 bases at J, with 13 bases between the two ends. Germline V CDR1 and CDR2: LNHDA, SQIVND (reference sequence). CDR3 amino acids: CASSQTGLTYEQYF. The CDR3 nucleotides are TGTGCCAGTAGTCAAACGGGACTCACCTACGAGCAGTACTTC.

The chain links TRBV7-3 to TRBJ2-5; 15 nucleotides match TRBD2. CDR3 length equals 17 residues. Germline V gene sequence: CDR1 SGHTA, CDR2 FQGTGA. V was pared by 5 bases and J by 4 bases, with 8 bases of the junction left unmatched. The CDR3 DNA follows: TGTGCCAGCAGCCCGACGGGACTAGCGGGAGGTGGAGAGACCCAGTACTTC. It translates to CASSPTGLAGGGETQYF.

The CDR3 DNA reads TGCGCCAGCAGCCAAGATCGGGAAGGGCCTGAAGCTTTCTTT. Translation: CASSQDREGPEAFF. V usage is TRBV4-3 and J usage is TRBJ1-1; no reliable D call. V lost 0 bases and J 6 bases, leaving 11 bases between the germline ends. CDR3 length: 14 residues. CDR1 and CDR2 from the germline V gene are LGHNA and YSLEER.

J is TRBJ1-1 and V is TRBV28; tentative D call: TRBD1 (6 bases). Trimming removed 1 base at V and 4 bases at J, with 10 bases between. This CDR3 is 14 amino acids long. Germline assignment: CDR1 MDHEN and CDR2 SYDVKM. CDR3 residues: CASSLYRVGTEAFF. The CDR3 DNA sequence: TGTGCCAGCAGTTTATACAGGGTCGGCACTGAAGCTTTCTTT.

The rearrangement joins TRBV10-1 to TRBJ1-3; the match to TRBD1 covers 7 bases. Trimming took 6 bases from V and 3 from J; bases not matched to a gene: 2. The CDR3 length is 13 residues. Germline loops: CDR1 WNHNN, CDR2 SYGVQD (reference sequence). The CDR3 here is CASRGDSGNTIYF. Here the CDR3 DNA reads TGCGCCAGCAGAGGGGACAGTGGAAACACCATATATTTT.

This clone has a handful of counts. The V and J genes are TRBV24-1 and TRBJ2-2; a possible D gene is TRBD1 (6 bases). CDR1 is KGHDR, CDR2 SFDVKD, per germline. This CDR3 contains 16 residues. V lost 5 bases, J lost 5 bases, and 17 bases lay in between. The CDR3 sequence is CATSARQVFGTGELFF. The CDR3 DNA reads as TGTGCCACCAGTGCCCGACAGGTCTTCGGGACCGGGGAGCTGTTTTTT.

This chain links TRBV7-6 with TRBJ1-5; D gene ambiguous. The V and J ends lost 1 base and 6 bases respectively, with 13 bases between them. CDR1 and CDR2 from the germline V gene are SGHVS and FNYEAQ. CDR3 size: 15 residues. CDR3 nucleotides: TGTGCCAGCAGCTTAGTGGCCGGGGATGGTCAGCCCCAGCATTTT. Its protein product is CASSLVAGDGQPQHF.

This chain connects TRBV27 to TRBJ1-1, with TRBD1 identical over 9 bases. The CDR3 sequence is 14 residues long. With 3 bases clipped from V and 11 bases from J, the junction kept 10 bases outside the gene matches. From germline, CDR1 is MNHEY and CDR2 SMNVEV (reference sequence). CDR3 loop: CASSFRGQGRLAFF. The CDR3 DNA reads TGTGCCAGCAGTTTTCGAGGACAGGGGCGTTTGGCTTTCTTT.

The CDR3 here is CASKFDTLNTEAFF. CDR3 sequence (DNA): TGTGCCAGCAAGTTCGACACGTTGAACACTGAAGCTTTCTTT. The genes are TRBV6-5 and TRBJ1-1; D gene ambiguous. This CDR3 is 14 amino acids long. The germline CDR1 and CDR2 sequences are MNHEY and SVGAGI. Trimming took 7 bases from V and 0 from J, leaving 12 bases between them.

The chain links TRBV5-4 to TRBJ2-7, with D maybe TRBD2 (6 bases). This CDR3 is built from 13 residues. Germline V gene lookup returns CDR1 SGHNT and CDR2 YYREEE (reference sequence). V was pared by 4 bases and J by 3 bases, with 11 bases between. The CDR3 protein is CASSQGLIYEQYF. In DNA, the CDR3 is TGTGCCAGCAGCCAGGGACTGATCTACGAGCAGTACTTC. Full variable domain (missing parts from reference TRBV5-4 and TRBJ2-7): ETGVTQSPTHLIKTRGQQVTLRCSSQSGHNTVSWYQQALGQGPQFIFQYYREEENGRGNFPPRFSGLQFPNYSSELNVNALELDDSALYLCASSQGLIYEQYFGPGTRLTVT.

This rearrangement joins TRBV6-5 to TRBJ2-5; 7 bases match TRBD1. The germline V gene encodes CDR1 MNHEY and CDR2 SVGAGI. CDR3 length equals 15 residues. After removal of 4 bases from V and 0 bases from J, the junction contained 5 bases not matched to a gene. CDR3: CASSFLGTDQETQYF. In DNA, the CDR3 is TGTGCCAGCAGTTTTCTAGGGACAGACCAAGAGACCCAGTACTTC.

The DNA for the CDR3 is TGTGCCAGCAGCTTGGGGGCTCCGGGACAGAACTACGAGCAGTACTTC. This encodes CASSLGAPGQNYEQYF. The chain is built from TRBV5-5 and TRBJ2-7; TRBD1 aligns across 7 bases. The CDR3 extends over 16 amino acids. V dropped 0 bases and J dropped 3; count of bases not matched to a gene: 9. The germline V gene encodes CDR1 SGHKS and CDR2 YYEKEE (reference sequence).

The CDR3 bases are TGCGCCAGCAGCCGAGACAGGGGGCTCGAGCAGTACTTC. It encodes CASSRDRGLEQYF. The chain recombines TRBV5-1 with TRBJ2-7, with 10 bases matching TRBD1. V lost 4 bases, J lost 6 bases, and 4 bases stayed unmatched. Germline V gene lookup returns CDR1 SGHRS and CDR2 YFSETQ. The CDR3 extends over 13 amino acids.

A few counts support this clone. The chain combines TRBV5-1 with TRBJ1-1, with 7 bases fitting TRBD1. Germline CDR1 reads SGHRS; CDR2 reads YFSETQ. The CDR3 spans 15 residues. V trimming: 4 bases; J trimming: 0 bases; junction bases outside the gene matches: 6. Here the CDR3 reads CASSPPTGLNTEAFF. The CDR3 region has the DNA TGCGCCAGCAGCCCACCGACAGGGTTGAACACTGAAGCTTTCTTT.

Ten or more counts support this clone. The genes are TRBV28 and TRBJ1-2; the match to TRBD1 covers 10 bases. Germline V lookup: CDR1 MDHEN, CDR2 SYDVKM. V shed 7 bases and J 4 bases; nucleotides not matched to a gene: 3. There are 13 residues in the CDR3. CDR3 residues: CASKTGGGYGYTF. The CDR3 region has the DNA TGTGCCAGCAAGACAGGGGGCGGCTATGGCTACACCTTC.

CDR3: CASSLTTGHYGYTF. CDR3 DNA sequence: TGCGCCAGCAGCTTAACGACAGGGCACTATGGCTACACCTTC. The chain has TRBV5-1 and TRBJ1-2, with TRBD1 identical over 7 bases. The CDR3 runs 14 residues. Germline assignment: CDR1 SGHRS and CDR2 YFSETQ. J was trimmed by 3 bases and V by 2 bases; bases with no gene match: 4.

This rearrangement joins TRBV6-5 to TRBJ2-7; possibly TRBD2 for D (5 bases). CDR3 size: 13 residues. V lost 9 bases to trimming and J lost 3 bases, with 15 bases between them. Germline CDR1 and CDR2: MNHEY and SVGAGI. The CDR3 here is CARRNGMSYEQYF. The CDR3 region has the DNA TGTGCCAGAAGGAACGGGATGAGCTACGAGCAGTACTTC.

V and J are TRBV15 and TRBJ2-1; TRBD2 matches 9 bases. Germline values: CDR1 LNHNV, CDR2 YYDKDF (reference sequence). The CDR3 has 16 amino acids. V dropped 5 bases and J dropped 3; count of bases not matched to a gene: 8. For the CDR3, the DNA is TGTGCCACCAGCCGTAGCGGGAGAGGTGGCTACAATGAGCAGTTCTTC. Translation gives CATSRSGRGGYNEQFF. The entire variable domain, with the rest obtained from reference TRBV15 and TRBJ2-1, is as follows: DAMVIQNPRYQVTQFGKPVTLSCSQTLNHNVMYWYQQKSSQAPKLLFHYYDKDFNNEADTPDNFQSRRPNTSFCFLDIRSPGLGDTAMYLCATSRSGRGGYNEQFFGPGTRLTVL.

The CDR3 loop is CASSLGVGAQETQYF. CDR3 DNA sequence: TGTGCCAGCAGCTTAGGGGTGGGAGCTCAAGAGACCCAGTACTTC. This chain connects TRBV7-9 to TRBJ2-5, with D possibly TRBD2 on 5 matching bases. The V and J ends lost 1 base and 2 bases respectively, with 11 bases between them. The CDR3 runs 15 residues. Germline V gene lookup returns CDR1 SEHNR and CDR2 FQNEAQ (reference sequence).